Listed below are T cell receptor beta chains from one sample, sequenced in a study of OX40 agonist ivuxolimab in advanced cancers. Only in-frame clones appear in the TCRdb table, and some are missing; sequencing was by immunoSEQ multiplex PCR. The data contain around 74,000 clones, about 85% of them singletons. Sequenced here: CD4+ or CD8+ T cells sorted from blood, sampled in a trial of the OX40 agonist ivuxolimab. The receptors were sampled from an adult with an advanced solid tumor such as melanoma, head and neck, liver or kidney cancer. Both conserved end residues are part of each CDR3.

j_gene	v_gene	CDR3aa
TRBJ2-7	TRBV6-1	CASSSRERYYEQYF
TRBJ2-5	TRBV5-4	CASSATGGRETQYF
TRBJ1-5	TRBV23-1	CASSQLLWGGGQPQHF
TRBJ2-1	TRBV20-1	CSAPRVNEQFF
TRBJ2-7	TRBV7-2	CASSPMGESSGVWHF
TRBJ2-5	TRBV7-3	CASSRGPKETQYF
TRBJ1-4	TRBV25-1	CASSDPGSSEEKLFF
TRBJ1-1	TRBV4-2	CASSSPRGTGLMNTEAFF
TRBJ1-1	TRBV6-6	CASSSFMNTEAFF
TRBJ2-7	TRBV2	CASSVEGVSYEQYF
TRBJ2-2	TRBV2	CASSGSLTGTGELFF
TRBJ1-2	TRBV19	CASKADFNYGYTF
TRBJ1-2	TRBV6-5	CASSYSRTGGGYGYTF
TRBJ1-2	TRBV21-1	CASTNWARQAFSGYTF
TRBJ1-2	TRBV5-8	CASSSRDRVYGYTF
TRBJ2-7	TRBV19	CASSGPGFYEQYF
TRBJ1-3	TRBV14	CASSPQGGNTIYF
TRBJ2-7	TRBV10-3	CAIGRQHYEQYF
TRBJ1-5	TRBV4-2	CASSQVGAGSNQPQHF
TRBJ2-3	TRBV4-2	CASSQDGQSSTDTQYF
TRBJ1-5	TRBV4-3	CASSQGQGDQPQHF
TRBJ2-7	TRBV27	CASSFQGGYEQYF
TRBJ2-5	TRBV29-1	CSFTLSVTAQYF
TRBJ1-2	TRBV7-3	CASSPRDRGSYTF
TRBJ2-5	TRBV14	CASSKASGGPLRVETQYF
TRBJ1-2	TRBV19	CASSIRAAPNYGYTF
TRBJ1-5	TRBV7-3	CASSWGQQPQHF
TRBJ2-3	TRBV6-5	CASTTGLNTQYF
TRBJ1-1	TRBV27	CASSLQRGRGWGMNTEAFF
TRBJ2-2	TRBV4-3	CASSQAPLAGGNTGELFF
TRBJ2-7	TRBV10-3	CAIRSSGGTPNSYEQYF
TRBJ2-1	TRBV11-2	CASSLDAGGTLREQFF
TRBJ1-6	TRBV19	CASRAGTQPNSPLHF
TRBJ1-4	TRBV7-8	CASSLGASYPTNEKLFF
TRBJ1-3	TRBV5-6	CASSLAFSSSSGNTIYF
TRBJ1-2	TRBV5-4	CASSGSSTNYGYTF
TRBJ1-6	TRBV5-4	CASSWGVGNNSPLHF
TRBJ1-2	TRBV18	CASSPSTGPDYGYTF
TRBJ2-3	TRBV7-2	CASSPQSPTDTQYF
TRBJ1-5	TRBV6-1	CASMDRVGSQPQHF
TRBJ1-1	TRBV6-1	CASSEAGARVAEAFF
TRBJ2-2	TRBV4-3	CASSQGGGAGHTGELFF
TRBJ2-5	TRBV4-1	CASSQGSLRTETQYF
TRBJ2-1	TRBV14	CASSQRLNLAGDLNNEQFF
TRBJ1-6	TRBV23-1	CASSQALGPWGRESPLHF
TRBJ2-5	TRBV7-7	CASSLEGTGGETQYF
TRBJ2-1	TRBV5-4	CASSLGDRVFF
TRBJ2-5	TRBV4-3	CASSQELPAGGTQYF
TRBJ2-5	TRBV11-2	CASSPPSQETQYF
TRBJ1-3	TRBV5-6	CASSLLTEGRSGNTIYF
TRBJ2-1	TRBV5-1	CASSPGQGALNEQFF
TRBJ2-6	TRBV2	CASSERALGAGANVLTF
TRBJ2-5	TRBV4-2	CASSQPPGLGEETQYF
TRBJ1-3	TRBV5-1	CASRLQSSGNTIYF